A selection of T cell receptor beta chains follows, all from one sample in a study of immune evolution from preneoplasia to lung adenocarcinoma. Libraries were prepared by immunoSEQ multiplex PCR; TCRdb keeps only in-frame clonotypes and omits some of them. This sample has roughly 35,000 clones, with around 74% found just once. Sequenced: FFPE invasive lung adenocarcinoma tissue. The origin of the receptors is a person between 55 and 69 years old with lung adenocarcinoma. CDR3s include the opening cysteine and the closing phenylalanine or tryptophan. A D gene is named only where the DNA matches it firmly. Clone size is stated in some rows and not others, as once, few, many or a class when expanded.

j_call clone_size d_call v_call cdr3_nt cdr3_aa
TRBJ1-2 NA NA TRBV2 TGTGCCAGCAACGCCGGGACCGTAAACTATGGCTACACCTTC CASNAGTVNYGYTF
TRBJ1-2 few NA TRBV11-2 TGTGCCAGCAGCTTAACAGGCCGTGGCGGTGGCTACACCTTC CASSLTGRGGGYTF
TRBJ2-3 NA TRBD2 TRBV11-2 TGTGCCAGCAGCTTTGCGGGAGGAGCAGATACGCAGTATTTT CASSFAGGADTQYF
TRBJ1-1 NA NA TRBV19 TGTGCCAGTAGTACCTTAAAGGGGGTAACTAACAGGTTTGACGAAGCTTTCTTT CASSTLKGVTNRFDEAFF
TRBJ1-3 NA NA TRBV7-6 TGTGCCAGCAGCCCTCGAGGGGACATAGGAAACACCATATATTTT CASSPRGDIGNTIYF
TRBJ2-1 NA TRBD1 TRBV5-1 TGCGCCAGCAGCCTATCCGGGACAGGGGTCCATGAGCAGTTCTTC CASSLSGTGVHEQFF
TRBJ2-2 NA TRBD2 TRBV12-5 TGTGCTAGTGGTTCCACGGGAAGGCGGGAGGAGTACGGGGAGCTGTTTTTT CASGSTGRREEYGELFF
TRBJ1-1 NA TRBD1 TRBV7-2 TGTGCCAGCAGCCTCCATTTGGGACAGGGTATCCCCACTGAAGCTTTCTTT CASSLHLGQGIPTEAFF
TRBJ1-2 many TRBD1 TRBV6-5 TGTGCCAGCAGTTACACCCAACAGGGGCGATATGGCTACACCTTC CASSYTQQGRYGYTF
TRBJ2-7 few NA TRBV11-2 TGTGCCAGCAGCTTAAGCACCCGAGTCGACGAGCAGTACTTC CASSLSTRVDEQYF
TRBJ1-1 NA NA TRBV7-6 TGTGCCAGCAGCCCGCATGGCGACACTGAAGCTTTCTTT CASSPHGDTEAFF
TRBJ2-1 NA NA TRBV27 TGTGCCAGCAGTAGTAAGGGGCAGAACGTCAATGAGCAGTTCTTC CASSSKGQNVNEQFF
TRBJ2-2 once NA TRBV2 TGTGCCAGCAGTTTGATACTGACCGGGGAGCTGTTTTTT CASSLILTGELFF
TRBJ1-4 NA TRBD1 TRBV7-9 TGTGCCAGCAGCTTAGCGCAGGGACAGCAACTGTTTTTT CASSLAQGQQLFF
TRBJ2-3 NA TRBD2 TRBV7-9 TGTGCCAGCAGCTCAGGGAAGGGTAGAACGGGACTAGCCCCAGATACGCAGTATTTT CASSSGKGRTGLAPDTQYF
TRBJ1-1 NA NA TRBV10-3 TGTGCCATCAGCGGGACGGGAATGAACACTGAAGCTTTCTTT CAISGTGMNTEAFF
TRBJ2-2 once NA TRBV2 TGTGCCAGCAGTTCCCTTAAGAACACCGGGGAGCTGTTTTTT CASSSLKNTGELFF
TRBJ2-1 NA NA TRBV6-1 TGTGCCAGCAGTGAAGGACCGGAGGGTAATGAGCAGTTCTTC CASSEGPEGNEQFF